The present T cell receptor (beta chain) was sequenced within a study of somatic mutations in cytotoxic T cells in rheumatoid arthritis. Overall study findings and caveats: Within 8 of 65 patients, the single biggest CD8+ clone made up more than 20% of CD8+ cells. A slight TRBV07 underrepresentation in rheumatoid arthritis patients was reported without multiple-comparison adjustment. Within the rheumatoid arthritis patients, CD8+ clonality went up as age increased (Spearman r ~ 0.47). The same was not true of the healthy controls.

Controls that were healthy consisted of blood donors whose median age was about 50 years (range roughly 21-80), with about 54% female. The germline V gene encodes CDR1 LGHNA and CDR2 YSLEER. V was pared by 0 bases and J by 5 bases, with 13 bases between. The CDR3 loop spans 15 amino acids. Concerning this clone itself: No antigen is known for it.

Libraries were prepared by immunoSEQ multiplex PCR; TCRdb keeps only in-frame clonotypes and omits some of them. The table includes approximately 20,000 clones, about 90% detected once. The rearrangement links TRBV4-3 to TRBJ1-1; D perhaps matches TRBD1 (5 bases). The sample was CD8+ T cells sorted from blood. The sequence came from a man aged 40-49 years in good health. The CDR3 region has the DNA TGCGCCAGCAGCCAAGATCCCCCGGGGCGGACTGAAGCTTTCTTT. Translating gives CASSQDPPGRTEAFF.